The 7 T cell receptor beta chains given below trace back to one sample, sequenced in a study of blood T cell repertoires in COVID-19. Produced via immunoSEQ multiplex PCR; TCRdb's table is partial and in-frame only. The sample includes fewer than 400,000 clones, approximately 84% of them seen just once. Sequencing was performed on PBMCs or T cells enriched from blood (not recorded which). These receptors were collected from a man younger than 45 who had recovered from COVID-19.

The chain combines TRBV29-1 with TRBJ2-1; the match to TRBD1 covers 8 bases. The germline gives CDR1 SQVTM, CDR2 ANQGSEA. Trimming took 6 bases from V and 8 from J; bases not matched to a gene: 15. The CDR3 is 15 amino acids. For the CDR3, the DNA is TGCAGCGTCGTATCAGGGGGCCTGAACATCGATGAGCAGTTCTTC. Residues: CSVVSGGLNIDEQFF.

Only a few counts were recorded for this clone. The chain combines TRBV30 with TRBJ2-7, with a weak D call TRBD1 (6 bases). The CDR3 consists of 13 residues. Deletions cut 3 bases from V and 2 bases from J, with 11 bases between. Germline lookup yields CDR1 GTSNPN and CDR2 SVGIG (reference sequence). CDR3 sequence: CAWSRGRAYEQYF. DNA for the CDR3: TGTGCCTGGAGCAGGGGAAGGGCCTACGAGCAGTACTTC.

The V call is TRBV6-1, the J call TRBJ1-4; a possible D gene is TRBD1 (5 bases). The V gene's germline CDR1 is MNHNS and CDR2 SASEGT. The CDR3 totals 16 residues. Trimming cost V 1 base and J 5 bases, with 14 bases left between them. CDR3 loop: CASSEGAGPSNEKLFF. The CDR3 region has the DNA TGTGCCAGCAGTGAAGGTGCGGGACCGTCGAATGAAAAACTGTTTTTT.

The chain couples TRBV19 to TRBJ2-5; 11 bases match TRBD2. Losses at the gene ends were 6 bases for V and 4 bases for J; bases not matched to a gene: 7. Germline V gene sequence: CDR1 LNHDA, CDR2 SQIVND (reference sequence). This CDR3 region has 15 residues. The CDR3 coding sequence is TGTGCCAGTAGAGCACTAGCGGGAGCTCGAGAGACCCAGTACTTC. Its protein is CASRALAGARETQYF.

This chain uses TRBV4-1 with TRBJ1-1; D gene unclear. Trimming left V 1 base short and J 5 bases short, with 17 bases between. This CDR3 is 16 amino acids long. The germline V gene encodes CDR1 MGHRA and CDR2 YSYEKL. CDR3 in amino acids: CASSQAPLLGVTEAFF. The DNA for the CDR3 is TGCGCCAGCAGCCAAGCCCCATTATTAGGAGTTACTGAAGCTTTCTTT.

The J gene is TRBJ2-7, the V gene TRBV19, with TRBD2 matching 10 bases. The CDR3 length is 15 residues. Germline V CDR1 and CDR2: LNHDA, SQIVND (reference sequence). V lost 6 bases, J lost 1 base, and 6 bases stayed unmatched. The CDR3 coding sequence is TGTGCCAGTAGAACCGGGACTAGCGTATCCTACGAGCAGTACTTC. It specifies CASRTGTSVSYEQYF.

J is TRBJ2-5 and V is TRBV10-3; the D gene is possibly TRBD2 (5 bases). In germline, CDR1 is ENHRY, CDR2 SYGVKD. The CDR3 is made up of 12 amino acids. V was clipped by 6 bases and J by 2 bases, with 7 bases between them. DNA for the CDR3: TGTGCCATCAGCCCGGGGCAAGAGACCCAGTACTTC. Amino acids: CAISPGQETQYF.